This T cell receptor beta chain was captured by sequencing in a study of blood T cell repertoires in COVID-19. Study details: Spain, Italy and the United States supplied samples that represented acute and convalescent COVID-19. PBMCs, B-cell-depleted T cells, or T cells were the source of the cDNA or gDNA that made up the material.

Original analysis: Reference gene primer amplification yielded estimated nucleated cell counts. Sequenced by immunoSEQ multiplex PCR; TCRdb stores in-frame clones only, minus some. D and trimming were read from the DNA, whereas the V and J calls and clone size are those reported in that table. This table has tens of thousands of clones, about 89% appearing once. CDR3 length equals 14 residues. V shed 7 bases and J shed 5 bases, with 17 bases lying between them. Germline V CDR1 and CDR2: MGHDK, SYGVNS. Specimen: peripheral blood. This receptor was taken from a human donor in a cohort sampled during active COVID-19. The rearrangement links TRBV25-1 to TRBJ2-5; D possibly corresponds to TRBD1 (5 bases). CDR3 loop: CASTRPGYSETQYF. Here the CDR3 DNA reads TGTGCCAGCACCCGGCCAGGGTACAGCGAGACCCAGTACTTC. Drawing the rest from reference TRBV25-1 and TRBJ2-5, the complete variable domain is EADIYQTPRYLVIGTGKKITLECSQTMGHDKMYWYQQDPGMELHLIHYSYGVNSTEKGDLSSESTVSRIRTEHFPLTLESARPSHTSQYLCASTRPGYSETQYFGPGTRLLVL.